These T cell receptor beta chains were read from a single sample in a study of PD-L1 blockade in urothelial cancer. TCRdb's table, derived via immunoSEQ multiplex PCR, lists solely in-frame clones and lacks some. The profile covers around 66,000 clones, with 88% appearing a single time and approximately 11% taken by the ten largest. Sample: PBMCs, taken around atezolizumab (anti-PD-L1) treatment. These receptors came from a man in his fifties or sixties with urothelial cancer. CDR3s include the opening cysteine and the closing phenylalanine or tryptophan. Fields, in order: V gene, D gene, J gene, clone size, CDR3 DNA, CDR3 protein. D genes are given only for firm matches. Rows give clone size only sometimes, using once, few, many, or a class for an expanded clone.

v_call: TRBV13
d_call: TRBD2
j_call: TRBJ2-7
clone_size: -
cdr3_nt: TGTGCCAGCAGCTTACCAAGTCTGACTAGCCGACATGCTAGGGAGCAGTACTTC
cdr3_aa: CASSLPSLTSRHAREQYF

v_call: TRBV5-6
d_call: -
j_call: TRBJ2-5
clone_size: -
cdr3_nt: TGTGCCAGCAGCTTTGACAGGTTCGAGACCCAGTACTTC
cdr3_aa: CASSFDRFETQYF

v_call: TRBV27
d_call: -
j_call: TRBJ2-7
clone_size: once
cdr3_nt: TGTGCCAGCAGTTTATCCAGGGTCAACGAGCAGTACTTC
cdr3_aa: CASSLSRVNEQYF

v_call: TRBV7-9
d_call: -
j_call: TRBJ1-2
clone_size: -
cdr3_nt: TGTGCCAGCGGGCAGGGCGAAACCTATGGCTACACCTTC
cdr3_aa: CASGQGETYGYTF

v_call: TRBV5-6
d_call: -
j_call: TRBJ2-3
clone_size: once
cdr3_nt: TGTGCCAGCAGCTATCAGGGCACAGATACGCAGTATTTT
cdr3_aa: CASSYQGTDTQYF

v_call: TRBV10-3
d_call: -
j_call: TRBJ2-3
clone_size: -
cdr3_nt: TGTGCCATCACCCGAGAGGGTTTGGTGGATACGCAGTATTTT
cdr3_aa: CAITREGLVDTQYF

v_call: TRBV2
d_call: -
j_call: TRBJ2-2
clone_size: -
cdr3_nt: TGTGCCACAAGGGGGAGGGGAAAAGACACCGGGGAGCTGTTTTTT
cdr3_aa: CATRGRGKDTGELFF

v_call: TRBV7-9
d_call: -
j_call: TRBJ2-1
clone_size: once
cdr3_nt: TGTGCCAGCAGCTTTGCGGATGAGCAGTTCTTC
cdr3_aa: CASSFADEQFF

v_call: TRBV9
d_call: TRBD2
j_call: TRBJ2-5
clone_size: -
cdr3_nt: TGTGCCAGCAGCCAGGGAGGACTAGCGGGACTTTACGAGACCCAGTACTTC
cdr3_aa: CASSQGGLAGLYETQYF

v_call: TRBV7-9
d_call: TRBD2
j_call: TRBJ2-2
clone_size: few
cdr3_nt: TGTGCCAGCAGCCCCGCTAACCTAGCGGGTGGAACCGGGGAGCTGTTTTTT
cdr3_aa: CASSPANLAGGTGELFF

v_call: TRBV6-5
d_call: -
j_call: TRBJ2-1
clone_size: -
cdr3_nt: TGTGCCAGCAGTTACTCGAACCGGAGGGACTACAATGAGCAGTTCTTC
cdr3_aa: CASSYSNRRDYNEQFF

v_call: TRBV18
d_call: -
j_call: TRBJ2-7
clone_size: -
cdr3_nt: TGTGCCAGCTCACAGAGCGGAAACCCCGACGAGCAGTACTTC
cdr3_aa: CASSQSGNPDEQYF

v_call: TRBV11-2
d_call: -
j_call: TRBJ1-3
clone_size: few
cdr3_nt: TGTGCCAGCAGCCAAATGGCTTTATCTGGAAACACCATATATTTT
cdr3_aa: CASSQMALSGNTIYF

v_call: TRBV2
d_call: -
j_call: TRBJ2-5
clone_size: -
cdr3_nt: TGTGCCAGCAGAACCCTGACAGTTCAAGAGACCCAGTACTTC
cdr3_aa: CASRTLTVQETQYF

v_call: TRBV5-1
d_call: -
j_call: TRBJ2-4
clone_size: -
cdr3_nt: TGCGCCAGCAGCCCTCAGGGGATGGCCAAAAACATTCAGTACTTC
cdr3_aa: CASSPQGMAKNIQYF

v_call: TRBV9
d_call: TRBD2
j_call: TRBJ2-3
clone_size: -
cdr3_nt: TGTGCCAGCAGCGTAGCGGGCGGGAGATCAGATACGCAGTATTTT
cdr3_aa: CASSVAGGRSDTQYF

v_call: TRBV5-1
d_call: -
j_call: TRBJ1-5
clone_size: -
cdr3_nt: TGCGCCAGCAGCTTGGTGGCAGGCCTTGGACAGCCCCAGCATTTT
cdr3_aa: CASSLVAGLGQPQHF

v_call: TRBV18
d_call: TRBD2
j_call: TRBJ2-3
clone_size: -
cdr3_nt: TGTGCCAGCTCACCCAATTTGCCCGGGACTAGCGGCACAGATACGCAGTATTTT
cdr3_aa: CASSPNLPGTSGTDTQYF

v_call: TRBV30
d_call: -
j_call: TRBJ2-7
clone_size: -
cdr3_nt: TGTGCCTGGAGGAGGGCGGCCTACGAGCAGTACTTC
cdr3_aa: CAWRRAAYEQYF

v_call: TRBV5-1
d_call: TRBD1
j_call: TRBJ1-5
clone_size: -
cdr3_nt: TGCGCCAGCAGCTTGGGGGACAGGGGAAATCAGCCCCAGCATTTT
cdr3_aa: CASSLGDRGNQPQHF

v_call: TRBV21-1
d_call: -
j_call: TRBJ2-2
clone_size: -
cdr3_nt: TGTGCCAGCATCCCCCGCGGCTACTCCGGGGAGCTGTTTTTT
cdr3_aa: CASIPRGYSGELFF

v_call: TRBV9
d_call: -
j_call: TRBJ1-4
clone_size: -
cdr3_nt: TGTGCCAGCAGCGTAGAAGGGGTTCCTAATGAAAAACTGTTTTTT
cdr3_aa: CASSVEGVPNEKLFF

v_call: TRBV19
d_call: TRBD1
j_call: TRBJ1-4
clone_size: once
cdr3_nt: TGTGCCAGTAGGCCCGACAGGGCAACTAATGAAAAACTGTTTTTT
cdr3_aa: CASRPDRATNEKLFF

v_call: TRBV5-1
d_call: -
j_call: TRBJ2-3
clone_size: -
cdr3_nt: TGCGCCAGCAGCTTGGGACAGCACACAGATACGCAGTATTTT
cdr3_aa: CASSLGQHTDTQYF

v_call: TRBV9
d_call: -
j_call: TRBJ2-7
clone_size: -
cdr3_nt: TGTGCCAGCAGCCCCAGGGGCGATTACCCCTACGAGCAGTACTTC
cdr3_aa: CASSPRGDYPYEQYF

v_call: TRBV5-1
d_call: -
j_call: TRBJ1-4
clone_size: -
cdr3_nt: TGCGCCAGCAGCGTCAATAATGAAAAACTGTTTTTT
cdr3_aa: CASSVNNEKLFF

v_call: TRBV27
d_call: TRBD2
j_call: TRBJ2-1
clone_size: few
cdr3_nt: TGTGCCAGCAGTATTGGACTAGCGGGGGCCCCGCAGTTCTTC
cdr3_aa: CASSIGLAGAPQFF

v_call: TRBV27
d_call: -
j_call: TRBJ2-1
clone_size: -
cdr3_nt: TGTGCCAGCAGTCCGCTAAGGGGCACCGATGAGCAGTTCTTC
cdr3_aa: CASSPLRGTDEQFF

v_call: TRBV7-9
d_call: TRBD2
j_call: TRBJ2-5
clone_size: -
cdr3_nt: TGTGCCATAGCGGGAGAGGGGACCCAGTACTTC
cdr3_aa: CAIAGEGTQYF

v_call: TRBV19
d_call: TRBD1
j_call: TRBJ2-5
clone_size: once
cdr3_nt: TGTGCCAGTAGTCCCCGGGACAGGGGGTCAGAGACCCAGTACTTC
cdr3_aa: CASSPRDRGSETQYF

v_call: TRBV11-3
d_call: -
j_call: TRBJ2-5
clone_size: -
cdr3_nt: TGTGCCAGCAGCTTAGCGGCAGGGGAAGAGACCCAGTACTTC
cdr3_aa: CASSLAAGEETQYF

v_call: TRBV2
d_call: -
j_call: TRBJ1-5
clone_size: -
cdr3_nt: TGTGCCAGCAGTGATCAGGGGAGTCAGCCCCAGCATTTT
cdr3_aa: CASSDQGSQPQHF

v_call: TRBV7-8
d_call: -
j_call: TRBJ1-5
clone_size: -
cdr3_nt: TGTGCCAGCAGCTTAGCAGGGGAAAGCAATCAGCCCCAGCATTTT
cdr3_aa: CASSLAGESNQPQHF

v_call: TRBV19
d_call: -
j_call: TRBJ1-3
clone_size: -
cdr3_nt: TGTGCCAGTAGTATAAAGACAGAAGGAAACACCATATATTTT
cdr3_aa: CASSIKTEGNTIYF

v_call: TRBV7-2
d_call: -
j_call: TRBJ2-3
clone_size: -
cdr3_nt: TGTGCCAGCAGATCATGGGCCTTAGATACGCAGTATTTT
cdr3_aa: CASRSWALDTQYF

v_call: TRBV28
d_call: -
j_call: TRBJ1-5
clone_size: -
cdr3_nt: TGTGCCAGCAGCCCCGACGGGATCGGGGTCAATCAGCCCCAGCATTTT
cdr3_aa: CASSPDGIGVNQPQHF

v_call: TRBV4-2
d_call: TRBD2
j_call: TRBJ2-5
clone_size: -
cdr3_nt: TGTGCCAGCAGCGTCAATAGCGGGGGGGCTCAAGAGACCCAGTACTTC
cdr3_aa: CASSVNSGGAQETQYF

v_call: TRBV5-1
d_call: TRBD1
j_call: TRBJ2-3
clone_size: once
cdr3_nt: TGCGCCAGCAGCTTGGCCGGGGCAACAGGGGGCAACTTTCCCACAGATACGCAGTATTTT
cdr3_aa: CASSLAGATGGNFPTDTQYF

v_call: TRBV11-2
d_call: -
j_call: TRBJ2-3
clone_size: -
cdr3_nt: TGTGCCAGCAGCTTAGGTACAGGGCTAACAGATACGCAGTATTTT
cdr3_aa: CASSLGTGLTDTQYF

v_call: TRBV29-1
d_call: -
j_call: TRBJ2-7
clone_size: -
cdr3_nt: TGCAGCGCTTACATATCCTACGAGCAGTACTTC
cdr3_aa: CSAYISYEQYF

v_call: TRBV7-3
d_call: -
j_call: TRBJ2-7
clone_size: once
cdr3_nt: TGTGCCAGCAGCCGAGGGACTTTACCCTTATACGAGCAGTACTTC
cdr3_aa: CASSRGTLPLYEQYF

v_call: TRBV4-1
d_call: -
j_call: TRBJ1-4
clone_size: -
cdr3_nt: TGCGCCAGCAGCCTGCCTTCGGGGGATGAAAAACTGTTTTTT
cdr3_aa: CASSLPSGDEKLFF

v_call: TRBV12-5
d_call: TRBD1
j_call: TRBJ1-5
clone_size: -
cdr3_nt: TGTGCTAGTGGTCCCGGACAGGGTGGACAGCCCCAGCATTTT
cdr3_aa: CASGPGQGGQPQHF

v_call: TRBV2
d_call: TRBD1
j_call: TRBJ1-4
clone_size: -
cdr3_nt: TGTGCCAGCAGTCGACAGGGTACTAATGAAAAACTGTTTTTT
cdr3_aa: CASSRQGTNEKLFF

v_call: TRBV11-2
d_call: TRBD2
j_call: TRBJ2-3
clone_size: -
cdr3_nt: TGTGCCAGCAGCCGCAGCGGGGGGGCCACCACAGATACGCAGTATTTT
cdr3_aa: CASSRSGGATTDTQYF

v_call: TRBV18
d_call: TRBD1
j_call: TRBJ1-2
clone_size: -
cdr3_nt: TGTGCCAGCTCACCGGACAGGGGGAGTTACGGCTACACCTTC
cdr3_aa: CASSPDRGSYGYTF

v_call: TRBV7-9
d_call: -
j_call: TRBJ1-4
clone_size: few
cdr3_nt: TGTGCCAGCAGCTTAGAGTCGGCAGGGATGAAAAAACTGTTTTTT
cdr3_aa: CASSLESAGMKKLFF

v_call: TRBV11-3
d_call: -
j_call: TRBJ1-1
clone_size: -
cdr3_nt: TGTGCCAGCAGCTTAGATCTAACGGGGAACACTGAAGCTTTCTTT
cdr3_aa: CASSLDLTGNTEAFF

v_call: TRBV5-1
d_call: -
j_call: TRBJ2-3
clone_size: -
cdr3_nt: TGCGCCAGCAGCTTGGGTTCGTTAAACACAGATACGCAGTATTTT
cdr3_aa: CASSLGSLNTDTQYF

v_call: TRBV10-3
d_call: -
j_call: TRBJ1-1
clone_size: few
cdr3_nt: TGTGCCATCAGTGGATCGGGGGGGGTCAACACTGAAGCTTTCTTT
cdr3_aa: CAISGSGGVNTEAFF

v_call: TRBV6-6
d_call: -
j_call: TRBJ2-7
clone_size: -
cdr3_nt: TGTGCCAGCAGTTATGCTTCAGGGGAAACCTACGAGCAGTACTTC
cdr3_aa: CASSYASGETYEQYF

v_call: TRBV30
d_call: TRBD1
j_call: TRBJ1-4
clone_size: -
cdr3_nt: TGTGCCTCTTGGACAGGAGGGGTTGAAAAACTGTTTTTT
cdr3_aa: CASWTGGVEKLFF

v_call: TRBV6-1
d_call: TRBD2
j_call: TRBJ2-7
clone_size: -
cdr3_nt: TGTGCCAGCAAACTAGCGGGAGGTTACGAGCAGTACTTC
cdr3_aa: CASKLAGGYEQYF

v_call: TRBV5-6
d_call: TRBD2
j_call: TRBJ2-7
clone_size: -
cdr3_nt: TGTGCCAGCAGCACTCGACTAGCGGGCTTTTACGAGCAGTACTTC
cdr3_aa: CASSTRLAGFYEQYF

v_call: TRBV5-1
d_call: -
j_call: TRBJ2-5
clone_size: -
cdr3_nt: TGCGCCAGCAGCCCGCAAGCCTTCCAAGAGACCCAGTACTTC
cdr3_aa: CASSPQAFQETQYF

v_call: TRBV5-6
d_call: TRBD1
j_call: TRBJ2-3
clone_size: -
cdr3_nt: TGTGCCAGCAGCCCGGACCCCACAGGGGTCGGCGCAGATACGCAGTATTTT
cdr3_aa: CASSPDPTGVGADTQYF

v_call: TRBV6-6
d_call: -
j_call: TRBJ2-5
clone_size: few
cdr3_nt: TGTGCCAGCAGTTGGCCTTTAGAGACCCAGTACTTC
cdr3_aa: CASSWPLETQYF

v_call: TRBV2
d_call: -
j_call: TRBJ2-7
clone_size: -
cdr3_nt: TGTGCCAGCAGTCCCGAGACGGGAATCTCCTACGAGCAGTACTTC
cdr3_aa: CASSPETGISYEQYF

v_call: TRBV5-4
d_call: TRBD1
j_call: TRBJ1-1
clone_size: -
cdr3_nt: TGTGCCAGCAGCGTTGGACAGGGGGCAGGAACTGAAGCTTTCTTT
cdr3_aa: CASSVGQGAGTEAFF